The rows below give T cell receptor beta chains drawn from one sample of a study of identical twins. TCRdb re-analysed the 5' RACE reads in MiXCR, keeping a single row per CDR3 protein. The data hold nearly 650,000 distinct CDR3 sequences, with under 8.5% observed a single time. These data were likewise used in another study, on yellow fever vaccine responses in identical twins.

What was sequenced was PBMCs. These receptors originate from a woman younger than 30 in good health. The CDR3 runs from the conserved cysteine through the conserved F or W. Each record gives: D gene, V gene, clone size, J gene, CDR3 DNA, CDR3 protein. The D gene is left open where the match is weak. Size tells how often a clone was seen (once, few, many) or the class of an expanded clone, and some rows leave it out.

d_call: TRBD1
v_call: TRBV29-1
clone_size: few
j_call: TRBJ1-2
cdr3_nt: TGCAGCGTTGAAGGCCCTCTGACAGGGCCTAACTATGGCTACACCTTC
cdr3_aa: CSVEGPLTGPNYGYTF

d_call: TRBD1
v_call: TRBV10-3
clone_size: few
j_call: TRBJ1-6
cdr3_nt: TGTGCCGTCACCAGGGGGGAGGATTCACCCCTCCACTTT
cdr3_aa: CAVTRGEDSPLHF

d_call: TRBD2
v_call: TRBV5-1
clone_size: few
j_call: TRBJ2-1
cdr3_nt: TGCGCCAGCAGGCTTGAGCGGGGGGGGTCCTACAATGAGCAGTTCTTC
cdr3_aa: CASRLERGGSYNEQFF

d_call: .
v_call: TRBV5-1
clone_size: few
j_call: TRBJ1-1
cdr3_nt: TGCGCCAGCAGCTTCAACAGGGAATATACTGAAGCTTTCTTT
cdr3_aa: CASSFNREYTEAFF

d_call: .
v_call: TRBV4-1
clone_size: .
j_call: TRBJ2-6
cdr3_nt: TGCGCCAGCAGCCAAGAGGGCAGGGACTCTGGGGCCAACGTCCTGACTTTC
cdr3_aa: CASSQEGRDSGANVLTF

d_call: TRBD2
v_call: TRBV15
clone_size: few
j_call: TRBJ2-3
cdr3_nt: TGTGCCACCAGCAGAGAGAGCGGGGGGCGGGATACGCAGTATTTT
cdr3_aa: CATSRESGGRDTQYF

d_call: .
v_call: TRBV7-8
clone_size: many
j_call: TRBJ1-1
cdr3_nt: TGTGCCAGCAGCCAGCGGAACGGACAGAAGAACACTGAAGCTTTCTTT
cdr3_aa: CASSQRNGQKNTEAFF

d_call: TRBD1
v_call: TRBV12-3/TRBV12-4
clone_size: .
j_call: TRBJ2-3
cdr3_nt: TGTGCCAGCAGCACCGGGACAGGTATCACAGATACGCAGTATTTT
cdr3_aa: CASSTGTGITDTQYF

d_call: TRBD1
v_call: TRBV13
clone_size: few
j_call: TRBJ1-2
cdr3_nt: TGTGCCAGCAGCACTACAGGGGGCTTGGGTGGCTACACCTTC
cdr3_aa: CASSTTGGLGGYTF

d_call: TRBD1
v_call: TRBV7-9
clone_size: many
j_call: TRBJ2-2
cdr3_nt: TGTGCCAGCAGTGAGGAGACAGGGCCCACCGGGGAGCTGTTTTTT
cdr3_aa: CASSEETGPTGELFF

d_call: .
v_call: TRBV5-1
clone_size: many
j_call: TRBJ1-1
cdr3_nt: TGCGCCAGCAGCTTGGAGGACAGAAACACTGAAGCTTTCTTT
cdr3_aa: CASSLEDRNTEAFF

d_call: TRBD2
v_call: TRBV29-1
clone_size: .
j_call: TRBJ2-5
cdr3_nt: TGCAGCGCTACATCCGGGACTAGCGGGAGGGAGACCCAGTACTTC
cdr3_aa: CSATSGTSGRETQYF

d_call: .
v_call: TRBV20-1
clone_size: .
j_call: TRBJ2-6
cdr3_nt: TGCAGTGCTAGTGCAGCAAGCTCTGGGGCCAACGTCCTGACTTTC
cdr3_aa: CSASAASSGANVLTF

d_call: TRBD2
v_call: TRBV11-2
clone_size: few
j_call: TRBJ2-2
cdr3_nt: TGTGCCAGCAGCTTAATACTAGCGGGGAACACCGGGGAGCTGTTTTTT
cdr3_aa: CASSLILAGNTGELFF

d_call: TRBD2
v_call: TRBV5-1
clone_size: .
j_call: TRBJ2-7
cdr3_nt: TGCGCCAGCAGCTTGGAGACCCTAGCGGGGGCATCCTACGAGCAGTACTTC
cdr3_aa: CASSLETLAGASYEQYF

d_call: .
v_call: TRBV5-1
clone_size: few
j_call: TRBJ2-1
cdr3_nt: TGCGCCAGCAGTACGACTGTCAGCTCCTACAATGAGCAGTTCTTC
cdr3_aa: CASSTTVSSYNEQFF

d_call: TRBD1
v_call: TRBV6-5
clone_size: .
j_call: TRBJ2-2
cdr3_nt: TGTGCCAGCAGTTACTGGGGACAGTCTAACACCGGGGAGCTGTTTTTT
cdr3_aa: CASSYWGQSNTGELFF

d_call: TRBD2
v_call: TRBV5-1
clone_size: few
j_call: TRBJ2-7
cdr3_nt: TGCGCCAGCACAGGGACTAGCGGGAACGAGCAGTACTTC
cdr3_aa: CASTGTSGNEQYF

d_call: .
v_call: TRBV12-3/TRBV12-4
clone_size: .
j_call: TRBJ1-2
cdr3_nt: TGTGCCAGCAGTTTTATCGGGGGGCGTAATGGCTACACCTTC
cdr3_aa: CASSFIGGRNGYTF

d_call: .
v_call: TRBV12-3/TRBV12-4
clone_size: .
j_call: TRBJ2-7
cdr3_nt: TGTGCCAGCAGTTTAGAAGCCCTCGGCGACAGCTTCGAGCAGTACTTC
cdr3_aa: CASSLEALGDSFEQYF

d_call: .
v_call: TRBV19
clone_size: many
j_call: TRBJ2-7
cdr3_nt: TGTGCCAGTAGTTTGGCCCCGGACGCGAGCTCCTACGAGCAGTACTTC
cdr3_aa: CASSLAPDASSYEQYF

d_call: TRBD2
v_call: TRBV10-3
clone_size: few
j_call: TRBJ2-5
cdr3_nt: TGTGCCATAGCGGATAGCGGGGGCCAGGGAGAGACCCAGTACTTC
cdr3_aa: CAIADSGGQGETQYF

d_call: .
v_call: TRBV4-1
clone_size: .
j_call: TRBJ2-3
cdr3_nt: TGCGCCAGCAGCCAGGTCGTGGACAGACGCACAGATACGCAGTATTTT
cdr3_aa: CASSQVVDRRTDTQYF

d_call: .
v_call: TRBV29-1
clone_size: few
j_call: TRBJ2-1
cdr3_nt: TGCAGCGCTGTCGTCTCTACAGGTTACAATGAGCAGTTCTTC
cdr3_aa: CSAVVSTGYNEQFF

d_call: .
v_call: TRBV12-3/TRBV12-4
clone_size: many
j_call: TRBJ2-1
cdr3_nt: TGTGCCAGCAGTCCCACACCGAGAGATGAGCAGTTCTTC
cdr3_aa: CASSPTPRDEQFF

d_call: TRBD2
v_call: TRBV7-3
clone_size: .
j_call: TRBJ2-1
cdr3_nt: TGTGCCAGCAGCACTCAGGGGAGCGGGAGCAATGAGCAGTTCTTC
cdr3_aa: CASSTQGSGSNEQFF

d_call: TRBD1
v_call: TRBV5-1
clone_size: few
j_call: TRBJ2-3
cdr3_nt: TGCGCCAGCAGCTTGGAACAGGGGAATACAGATACGCAGTATTTT
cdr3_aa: CASSLEQGNTDTQYF

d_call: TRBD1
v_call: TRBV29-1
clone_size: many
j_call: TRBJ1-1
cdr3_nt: TGCAGCGTCGCACCCGGCAGGGGGCGAGGGCTGAACACTGAAGCTTTCTTT
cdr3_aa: CSVAPGRGRGLNTEAFF

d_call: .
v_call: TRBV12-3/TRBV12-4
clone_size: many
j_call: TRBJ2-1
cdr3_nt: TGTGCCAGCCGTCTAGGTTTCGACAATGAGCAGTTCTTC
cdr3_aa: CASRLGFDNEQFF

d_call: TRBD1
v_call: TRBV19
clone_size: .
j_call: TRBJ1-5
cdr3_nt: TGTGCCAGTAGTATCGTGACAGGGAGCAATCAGCCCCAGCATTTT
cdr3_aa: CASSIVTGSNQPQHF

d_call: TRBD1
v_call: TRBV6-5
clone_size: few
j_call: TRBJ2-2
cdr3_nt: TGTGCCAGCAGTTACGAGGGGGCAGGAACCGGGGAGCTGTTTTTT
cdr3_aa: CASSYEGAGTGELFF

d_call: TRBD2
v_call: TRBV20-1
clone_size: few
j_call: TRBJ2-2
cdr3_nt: TGCAGTGCTATAGCGGGGATCGGGGAGCTGTTTTTT
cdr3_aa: CSAIAGIGELFF